This entry lists 15 T cell receptor beta chains sequenced from one sample in a study of CD8 T cells in ankylosing spondylitis. TCRdb reprocessed the 5' RACE reads via MiXCR and lists one record per CDR3 protein. The sample includes 200,000 or so distinct CDR3 sequences, 10% to 15% of them seen just once. The material sequenced was blood, either unsorted or a sorted T cell fraction (not recorded which). The receptors originated from a female donor with ankylosing spondylitis or in good health (not recorded which).

This clonotype was seen at least ten times. The chain uses TRBV5-6 and TRBJ2-5, with D tentatively TRBD1 (5 bases). V shed 2 bases and J shed 5 bases, with 13 bases lying between them. There are 14 residues in the CDR3. Looked up from germline, CDR1 is SGHDT and CDR2 is YYEEEE. This chain's CDR3 is CASSFVKGWETQYF. CDR3 sequence (DNA): TGTGCCAGCAGCTTCGTTAAGGGGTGGGAGACCCAGTACTTC.

In this sample, this clonotype turned up once. The chain carries TRBV6-5 and TRBJ2-5; possible D gene TRBD2, 6 bases. The CDR3 has 15 amino acids. V lost 2 bases and J 2 bases, leaving 12 bases between the germline ends. Germline V gene data show CDR1 as MNHEY and CDR2 as SVGAGI. In DNA form, the CDR3 reads TGTGCCAGCAGTTACCGTAGTGGGGGGCAAGAGACCCAGTACTTC. Translation gives CASSYRSGGQETQYF.

In DNA, the CDR3 is TGTGCCAGCAGCCACTACGTCAAGTCGGCCTACGAGCAGTACTTC. It codes for CASSHYVKSAYEQYF. V usage is TRBV7-2 and J usage is TRBJ2-7; no definite D call. Germline-derived CDR1 and CDR2 are SGHTA and FQGNSA. This CDR3 contains 15 residues. Trimming pared 5 bases from V and 2 bases from J, leaving 16 bases between.

This clonotype has ten or more counts. This sequence joins TRBV4-2 and TRBJ2-1; unclear D gene. This CDR3 is built from 15 residues. Trimming removed 3 bases at V and 5 bases at J, with 14 bases between. Germline CDR1 LGHNA, CDR2 YNFKEQ. The CDR3 nucleotides read TGTGCCAGCAGCCATCAGGCCGGAGCAAACAATGAGCAGTTCTTC. Translated, it gives CASSHQAGANNEQFF.

In this sample, this clonotype turned up once. This rearrangement joins TRBV7-6 to TRBJ2-7, with 8 positions matching TRBD1. The CDR3 length is 18 residues. With 1 base clipped from V and 2 bases from J, the junction kept 13 bases outside the gene matches. Germline CDR1 SGHVS, CDR2 FNYEAQ. The CDR3, as DNA: TGTGCCAGCAGCTTAGGAGCTCGGTCGGACAGGGTAACCTACGAGCAGTACTTC. It codes for CASSLGARSDRVTYEQYF.

This clonotype was counted ten times or more. The CDR3 sequence is CASSIWTGTTGELFF. The CDR3 DNA is TGCGCCAGCAGCATATGGACAGGGACCACCGGGGAGCTGTTTTTT. The chain couples TRBV5-1 to TRBJ2-2; 8 nucleotides align to TRBD1. The CDR3 runs 15 residues. With 4 bases clipped from V and 4 bases from J, the junction kept 6 bases outside the gene matches. Germline V gives CDR1 SGHRS, CDR2 YFSETQ.

The chain joins TRBV19 to TRBJ2-7; D unclear. V was pared by 5 bases and J by 6 bases, with 14 bases between. The germline CDR1 and CDR2 sequences are LNHDA and SQIVND (reference sequence). The CDR3 length is 13 residues. CDR3 DNA sequence: TGTGCCAGTAGTGGCCTTTTACGCCGCGAGCAGTACTTC. This encodes CASSGLLRREQYF.

This clonotype appeared a few times. Written as DNA, the CDR3 is TGTGCCAGCAGCCAAGATCCCTCGAGGGGCACTGAAGCTTTCTTT. Protein: CASSQDPSRGTEAFF. The chain combines TRBV4-2 with TRBJ1-1, with a tentative D call TRBD1 (5 bases). Per the germline V gene, CDR1 is LGHNA and CDR2 is YNFKEQ. The CDR3 consists of 15 residues. Trimming removed 0 bases at V and 4 bases at J, with 12 bases between.

This clonotype appeared many times. V is TRBV12-3 or TRBV12-4 and J is TRBJ1-1; TRBD1 is a possible D gene (6 bases). CDR3 length: 13 amino acids. V lost 6 bases, J lost 4 bases, and 12 bases lay in between. Written as DNA, the CDR3 is TGTGCCAGCAGCGGAACAGGGTTCACTGAAGCTTTCTTT. Protein sequence: CASSGTGFTEAFF.

This clonotype showed up many times. J is TRBJ2-1 and V is TRBV5-1; TRBD2 agrees at 10 bases. Germline CDR1 SGHRS, CDR2 YFSETQ. Unmatched junction bases numbered 10, after V lost 2 bases and J lost 8 bases. The CDR3 is 16 residues long. The chain's CDR3 is CASSLVLAGEADEQFF. For the CDR3, the DNA is TGCGCCAGCAGCTTAGTCCTAGCGGGAGAGGCGGATGAGCAGTTCTTC.

Ten or more counts support this clonotype. DNA for the CDR3: TGTGCCAGCAGCTTCGAATCGTACCAAGAGACCCAGTACTTC. This translates into CASSFESYQETQYF. This sequence joins TRBV5-6 and TRBJ2-5; D not resolved. The V gene lost 2 bases and the J gene lost 0 bases, with 8 bases spanning the gap. Germline V gene data show CDR1 as SGHDT and CDR2 as YYEEEE. This CDR3 is 14 amino acids long.

This rearrangement joins TRBV12-3 or TRBV12-4 to TRBJ2-1; TRBD1 agrees at 11 bases. Trimming removed 6 bases from V and 1 base from J; junction bases left unmatched: 8. The CDR3 runs 17 residues. The CDR3 is CASRPTRDRGSYNEQFF. CDR3 nucleotide sequence: TGTGCCAGCAGGCCAACTCGGGACAGGGGGTCCTACAATGAGCAGTTCTTC.

At least ten counts were recorded for this clonotype. CDR3 DNA sequence: TGTGCCAGCAGCTTAGCCAGGGGGACCGCGGGCGATGAGCAGTTCTTC. Amino acids: CASSLARGTAGDEQFF. J is TRBJ2-1 and V is TRBV7-2, with 7 bases lining up with TRBD1. With V trimmed by 0 bases and J by 8 bases, 10 bases remained unmatched. There are 16 residues in the CDR3. Looked up from germline, CDR1 is SGHTA and CDR2 is FQGNSA.

This clonotype was seen more than once but under ten times. This sequence joins TRBV15 and TRBJ1-1; the D gene is possibly TRBD1 (6 bases). CDR1 is LNHNV and CDR2 is YYDKDF in the germline V gene (reference sequence). V lost 2 bases and J lost 11, with 15 bases in between. This CDR3 region has 13 residues. The CDR3 loop reads CATSRRDTELAFF. Written as DNA, the CDR3 is TGTGCCACCAGCAGAAGGGACACGGAGTTGGCTTTCTTT.

This clonotype appeared a few times. V gene TRBV2 combines with J gene TRBJ1-4, with D possibly being TRBD1 (5 bases). Between the trimmed V and J ends, which lost 1 base and 7 bases, there was a span of 13 bases. CDR3 size: 15 residues. The germline V gene encodes CDR1 SNHLY and CDR2 FYNNEI. The CDR3 here is CASSEGGTALEKLFF. The CDR3 DNA is TGTGCCAGCAGTGAAGGAGGGACCGCCCTTGAAAAACTGTTTTTT.